One and the same sample provided the 26 T cell receptor beta chains below, sequenced in a study of relationships among human T cell subsets. After CD4+CD56+ natural killer T cells were removed, anti-CD294 beads selected CD4+CD25-CD294+ Th2 cells. The T cell receptor alpha and beta CDR3 regions were amplified from mRNA by semiquantitative ARM-PCR. In ARM-PCR, communal superprimers followed tagged nested gene-specific primers for exponential amplification. Using its own MiXCR run on the multiplex PCR reads, TCRdb lists one record per CDR3 protein. The sample consists of 3,000 to 4,000 distinct CDR3 sequences, roughly 47% of them appearing once. Sequenced material: CD4+ Th2 cells sorted from blood. The receptors were gathered from a man between 35 and 55 years old in good health.

V usage is TRBV19 and J usage is TRBJ1-1; D is unresolved. Trimming took 3 bases from V and 4 from J, leaving 12 bases between them. The CDR3 runs 14 residues. Per germline, CDR1 LNHDA and CDR2 SQIVND (reference sequence). The CDR3 DNA reads as TGTGCCAGTAGTATTGACCTATCGGGCACTGAAGCTTTCTTT. This codes for CASSIDLSGTEAFF.

J is TRBJ2-5 and V is TRBV29-1; D remains unclear. The ends were cut back, 7 bases at V and 4 bases at J, with 16 bases in the middle. Germline-derived CDR1 and CDR2 are SQVTM and ANQGSEA. This CDR3 is 13 amino acids long. The CDR3 is CSGVHHSAETQYF. The CDR3 DNA is TGCAGCGGGGTGCATCATTCGGCAGAGACCCAGTACTTC.

Concerning this clonotype itself: The germline gene is not matched at one end of the junction; a read error may be the cause. The chain carries TRBV13 and TRBJ2-7; no firm D call. CDR3 length equals 14 residues. Germline loops: CDR1 PRHDT, CDR2 FYEKMQ (reference sequence). CDR3 bases: TGTGCCAGCAGCTTAGGAGGGTACCTCTACGAGCAGTGCTTC. Translating gives CASSLGGYLYEQCF.

The chain combines TRBV19 with TRBJ2-7, with 7 bases aligning to TRBD1. The CDR3 consists of 13 residues. V lost 9 bases, J lost 1 base, and 6 bases stayed unmatched. Germline V gives CDR1 LNHDA, CDR2 SQIVND (reference sequence). The CDR3 sequence: CASATGPSYEQYF. The CDR3 bases are TGTGCCAGCGCGACAGGGCCTTCCTACGAGCAGTACTTC.

In its sample, this clonotype was seen once. The V call is TRBV2, the J call TRBJ2-3; possibly TRBD2 for D (6 bases). Germline V gene sequence: CDR1 SNHLY, CDR2 FYNNEI. Trimming stripped 7 bases from V and 3 bases from J, with 8 bases between. The CDR3 runs to 12 residues. This CDR3 is CASKEGTDTQYF. CDR3 DNA sequence: TGTGCCAGCAAGGAGGGGACAGATACGCAGTATTTT.

CDR3 region: CASAAGTAYGYTF. The CDR3 DNA sequence: TGTGCTAGTGCCGCCGGGACGGCCTATGGCTACACCTTC. The V call is TRBV12-5, the J call TRBJ1-2, with D perhaps TRBD1 (5 bases). This CDR3 is 13 amino acids long. Germline V gene lookup returns CDR1 LGHNT and CDR2 FRNRAP. V was cut by 7 bases and J by 4 bases, with 13 bases left in between.

V and J are TRBV6-6 and TRBJ2-1; D may be TRBD2 (6 bases). Trimming removed 7 bases from V and 5 bases from J, with 15 bases in between. This CDR3 comprises 14 residues. Per germline, CDR1 MNHNY and CDR2 SVGAGI (reference sequence). In DNA, the CDR3 is TGTGCCAGCATCCTCGGGAGAGCCAACAATGAGCAGTTCTTC. Amino acids: CASILGRANNEQFF.

V is TRBV20-1 and J is TRBJ2-7; D is perhaps TRBD1 or TRBD2 (6 bases each). This CDR3 contains 13 residues. Trimming stripped 6 bases from V and 2 bases from J, with 14 bases between. Germline V lookup: CDR1 DFQATT, CDR2 SNEGSKA (reference sequence). The chain's CDR3 is CSAWDTGAYEQYF. The CDR3 nucleotides read TGCAGTGCCTGGGACACGGGAGCCTACGAGCAGTACTTC.

The V gene is TRBV29-1, the J gene TRBJ1-4, with 9 positions matching TRBD1. V lost 7 bases and J lost 7; bases outside the gene matches: 1. The CDR3 consists of 11 residues. CDR1 is SQVTM, CDR2 ANQGSEA, per germline. The chain's CDR3 is CSGGQGEKLFF. The CDR3 DNA follows: TGCAGCGGGGGACAGGGTGAAAAACTGTTTTTT.

V is TRBV18 and J is TRBJ2-5; D is unclear. The CDR3 totals 13 residues. Deletions cut 2 bases from V and 5 bases from J, with 9 bases between. Germline lookup yields CDR1 KGHSH and CDR2 LQKENI. CDR3 region: CASSPDRLETQYF. The DNA of the CDR3 is TGTGCCAGCTCACCAGATAGGTTGGAGACCCAGTACTTC.

The genes are TRBV4-1 and TRBJ1-1; D ambiguous. The CDR3 extends over 13 amino acids. From germline, CDR1 is MGHRA and CDR2 YSYEKL. V gave up 1 base and J gave up 7 bases, with 10 bases separating them. The CDR3 sequence: CASSQGRALEAFF. The CDR3 bases are TGCGCCAGCAGCCAAGGGAGGGCGCTTGAAGCTTTCTTT.

The rearrangement links TRBV29-1 to TRBJ2-3, with 8 positions matching TRBD1. This CDR3 is built from 14 residues. The J segment lost 0 bases and the V segment lost 5 bases, leaving 4 bases of the junction unmatched. Germline CDR1 is SQVTM and CDR2 is ANQGSEA. The CDR3 nucleotides are TGCAGCGTTCGGACAGGGCCGAGCACAGATACGCAGTATTTT. Translation gives CSVRTGPSTDTQYF.

The rearrangement uses TRBV30 and TRBJ1-2, with 8 nucleotides matching TRBD1. CDR3 size: 17 residues. Trimming cost V 4 bases and J 4 bases; bases outside gene matches: 17. Germline V CDR1 and CDR2: GTSNPN, SVGIG (reference sequence). Here the CDR3 DNA reads TGTGCCTGGAACTCCGGGACAGGAGCCCGCCTAGCCTATGGCTACACCTTC. Translated: CAWNSGTGARLAYGYTF.

This sequence joins TRBV28 and TRBJ1-1; D gene ambiguous. Germline lookup yields CDR1 MDHEN and CDR2 SYDVKM. The V end lost 8 bases, the J end lost 7 bases, and 17 bases lay between the germline ends. The CDR3 has 13 amino acids. CDR3 protein: CASRVTVAGEAFF. The CDR3 DNA reads TGTGCCAGCCGGGTTACAGTTGCAGGTGAAGCTTTCTTT.

This clonotype was seen a handful of times. The chain links TRBV29-1 to TRBJ2-1; 15 bases are shared with TRBD2. CDR1 and CDR2 from the germline V gene are SQVTM and ANQGSEA. The CDR3 spans 14 residues. J lost 9 bases, V lost 6 bases, and 6 bases had no gene match. CDR3: CSVGTSGRTSEQFF. The CDR3 bases are TGCAGCGTCGGGACTAGCGGGAGGACGAGTGAGCAGTTCTTC.

This clonotype was counted between two and nine times. J is TRBJ1-1 and V is TRBV27; D remains unclear. Germline V gives CDR1 MNHEY, CDR2 SMNVEV (reference sequence). With 6 bases removed from V and 4 bases from J, the gap between germline ends came to 9 bases. The CDR3 consists of 12 residues. The DNA of the CDR3 is TGTGCCAGCAGGCGGGGTGTCACTGAAGCTTTCTTT. It yields the protein CASRRGVTEAFF.

The chain carries TRBV20-1 and TRBJ2-5; TRBD2 agrees at 8 bases. The CDR3 is 15 amino acids. Germline V gene lookup returns CDR1 DFQATT and CDR2 SNEGSKA (reference sequence). With V trimmed by 5 bases and J by 3 bases, 11 bases remained unmatched. The CDR3: CSAERLAGPEETQYF. The CDR3 DNA reads TGCAGTGCTGAACGGCTAGCGGGTCCTGAAGAGACCCAGTACTTC.

The chain recombines TRBV5-6 with TRBJ2-1; 8 bases fit TRBD1. V lost 4 bases and J lost 7; bases outside the gene matches: 10. Germline CDR1 SGHDT, CDR2 YYEEEE. The CDR3 runs 15 residues. In nucleotides, the CDR3 is TGTGCCAGCAGCCCCACGCCGACAGGGGTGAATGAGCAGTTCTTC. Translating it yields CASSPTPTGVNEQFF.

This clonotype was seen more than once but under ten times. J is TRBJ2-1 and V is TRBV11-2, with 11 positions matching TRBD2. V was clipped by 5 bases and J by 0 bases; unmatched bases: 12. There are 19 residues in the CDR3. Germline V gene sequence: CDR1 SGHAT, CDR2 FQNNGV. The CDR3, as DNA: TGTGCCAGCAGCGCACTCCCAAGACTAGCGGGGAGCTCCTACAATGAGCAGTTCTTC. Amino acid sequence: CASSALPRLAGSSYNEQFF.

This sequence joins TRBV28 and TRBJ2-1; 8 bases align to TRBD2. With 7 bases clipped from V and 7 bases from J, the junction kept 9 bases outside the gene matches. CDR3 length: 14 residues. Germline assignment: CDR1 MDHEN and CDR2 SYDVKM. The CDR3 DNA sequence: TGTGCCAGCATCCCCTGGGAGCGGGAGAATGAGCAGTTCTTC. Translated, it gives CASIPWERENEQFF.

A single count supports this clonotype. The V call is TRBV5-1, the J call TRBJ1-5, with 7 bases matching TRBD1. CDR3 size: 16 residues. The V gene end was trimmed by 0 bases and the J gene end by 0 bases; junction bases not matched to a gene: 3. Germline loops: CDR1 SGHRS, CDR2 YFSETQ. The CDR3 protein is CASSLEGADSNQPQHF. The CDR3, as DNA: TGCGCCAGCAGCTTGGAGGGGGCCGATAGCAATCAGCCCCAGCATTTT.

The V call is TRBV4-1, the J call TRBJ2-5; perhaps TRBD1 as D (5 bases). Germline V CDR1 and CDR2: MGHRA, YSYEKL. The CDR3 length is 15 residues. V was shortened by 4 bases and J by 0 bases, with 12 bases between the two germline ends. The CDR3 protein is CASSRQIRDQETQYF. CDR3 nucleotides: TGCGCCAGCAGCCGACAGATAAGGGACCAAGAGACCCAGTACTTC.

The rearrangement uses TRBV7-9 and TRBJ2-7, with TRBD1 as a possible D gene (6 bases). This CDR3 is 12 amino acids long. Germline V gene sequence: CDR1 SEHNR, CDR2 FQNEAQ (reference sequence). V lost 5 bases and J lost 6, with 11 bases in between. The CDR3 reads CASSQQGLEQYF. The CDR3 DNA reads TGTGCCAGCAGCCAACAGGGCCTCGAGCAGTACTTC.

This chain connects TRBV27 to TRBJ1-4; D gene ambiguous. The V and J ends lost 5 bases and 7 bases respectively, with 11 bases between them. The length of the CDR3 is 13 residues. The germline gives CDR1 MNHEY, CDR2 SMNVEV (reference sequence). The CDR3: CASSQRFGEKLFF. The CDR3 nucleotides read TGTGCCAGCAGTCAGAGGTTTGGTGAAAAACTGTTTTTT.

The chain recombines TRBV11-2 with TRBJ2-7; 10 nucleotides match TRBD1. V was pared by 5 bases and J by 0 bases, with 10 bases of the junction left unmatched. This CDR3 is built from 17 residues. Germline loops: CDR1 SGHAT, CDR2 FQNNGV. Here the CDR3 DNA reads TGTGCCAGCAGCCGCACCTCCGGGACAGGGGTCTCCTACGAGCAGTACTTC. Translating it yields CASSRTSGTGVSYEQYF.

The chain employs TRBV12-3 or TRBV12-4 and TRBJ2-5, with no clear D. The V and J ends lost 5 bases and 5 bases respectively, with 12 bases between them. CDR3 size: 13 residues. In DNA, the CDR3 is TGTGCCAGCAGTCTCTCCTCGAGGGAGACCCAGTACTTC. It yields the protein CASSLSSRETQYF.